Listed below are T cell receptor beta chains from one sample, sequenced in a study of T-cell memory formation after mild COVID-19. TCRdb analysed the 5' RACE reads with MiXCR anew, one entry per CDR3 protein. The sample holds 100,000 to 130,000 distinct CDR3 sequences, roughly a sixth seen once. The sample consisted of PBMCs or a T cell subset sorted from them (not recorded which). These receptors came from a man between 18 and 29 years old who had mild COVID-19 (a few samples of this study predate the infection). Cell type and time point are not known. CDR3s leave out the opening cysteine and the closing phenylalanine or tryptophan.

TRBJ2-2	TRBV7-2	ASSLVLAARELF
TRBJ2-7	TRBV30	AWSALDREQY
TRBJ1-5	TRBV7-2	ASSPNRGEQPQH
TRBJ2-3	TRBV27	ASSLLGQRTDTQY
TRBJ2-1	TRBV12-3/TRBV12-4	ASSYRGQGNEQF
TRBJ1-1	TRBV15	ATSRDRAGRNTEAF
TRBJ2-3	TRBV28	ASRNPGTADTQY
TRBJ1-5	TRBV10-3	AISESGEQPQH
TRBJ1-2	TRBV7-3	ASSPGTVQGYT
TRBJ2-6	TRBV5-1	ASSSGGGPLSGANVLT
TRBJ1-2	TRBV3-1	ASSPAGSPYGYT
TRBJ2-4	TRBV2	ASSEEAAGAAKNIQY
TRBJ2-5	TRBV5-6	ASSSGPFQETQY
TRBJ2-1	TRBV5-1	ASSLTSERQEQF
TRBJ1-4	TRBV4-2	ASSPDGDEKLF
TRBJ2-2	TRBV21-1	ASSKGRTNTGELF
TRBJ2-2	TRBV3-1	ASSRNPSGLGELF
TRBJ1-1	TRBV7-9	ASSPTGSTEAF
TRBJ2-6	TRBV15	ATSRDLMATSGANVLT
TRBJ2-1	TRBV6-2/TRBV6-3	ASRQGAILEQF
TRBJ2-3	TRBV12-3/TRBV12-4	ASSSQRGRLDTQY
TRBJ2-7	TRBV5-1	ASSREGDEQY
TRBJ2-5	TRBV27	ASSPWGYQETQY
TRBJ2-3	TRBV7-6	ASSLYSDTQY
TRBJ2-1	TRBV7-2	ASSFYGDGEF
TRBJ2-2	TRBV2	ASSEALLQNTGELF
TRBJ1-1	TRBV5-1	ASSWDSNTEAF
TRBJ2-1	TRBV5-1	ASSFQGSYNEQF
TRBJ1-1	TRBV7-2	ASSLGGQGNTEAF
TRBJ1-6	TRBV18	ASSFRQGDNSPLH
TRBJ2-3	TRBV10-3	AIRNTDTQY
TRBJ2-6	TRBV11-2	ASSRGQGIFSGANVLT
TRBJ2-3	TRBV5-1	ASSLQRGRTDTQY
TRBJ1-1	TRBV2	ASSEGSTF
TRBJ2-3	TRBV29-1	SVGTGIDTQY
TRBJ2-5	TRBV10-3	AISESETQY
TRBJ2-1	TRBV5-6	ASSGDFYNEQF
TRBJ2-5	TRBV29-1	SAGPLYQETQY
TRBJ1-5	TRBV12-3/TRBV12-4	ASGQLNQPQH
TRBJ2-5	TRBV4-1	ASSQDPSSGGNRETQY
TRBJ2-3	TRBV4-2	ASSQETSGGEDTQY
TRBJ2-3	TRBV5-1	ASSLGGTSSTDTQY
TRBJ2-7	TRBV7-3	ASSLRRGSAYEQY
TRBJ2-3	TRBV20-1	SPRGMGTDTQY